This T cell receptor beta chain came from a study of control samples from healthy donors and cancer patients. Germline V CDR1 and CDR2: SNHLY, FYNNEI. After removal of 2 bases from V and 7 bases from J, the junction contained 4 bases not matched to a gene. This CDR3 contains 13 residues. The data were produced by immunoSEQ multiplex PCR, yet TCRdb's version contains in-frame clones alone and is incomplete. The data show 150,000 or so clones, with 70% to 90% seen just once and about 1.8% held by the top ten. Specimen: blood. The chain uses TRBV2 and TRBJ2-7; 8 bases agree with TRBD2. This TCR derives from a man between 18 and 29 years old in good health. The CDR3 here is CASSEIVAGEQYF. The CDR3 bases are TGTGCCAGCAGTGAAATTGTAGCGGGGGAGCAGTACTTC.